This T cell receptor beta chain was sequenced during a study of blood T cell repertoires in COVID-19. Study at large: The United States, Italy and Spain provided the acute and convalescent COVID-19 samples. T cells, B-cell-depleted T cells, or PBMCs provided the cDNA or gDNA that served as material.

Patients in Seattle were enrolled during active infection, then followed longitudinally. Original data processing: Reference gene primer amplification yielded estimated nucleated cell counts. Sequencing used immunoSEQ multiplex PCR; TCRdb keeps in-frame clones, though not all of them. From that table come the V and J calls and clone size; the DNA was used to work out D and trimming. The table shows 250,000 to 300,000 clones, with 80% to 90% occurring only once. CDR1 DFQATT and CDR2 SNEGSKA come from the germline V gene (reference sequence). There are 17 residues in the CDR3. The ends were cut back, 3 bases at V and 2 bases at J, with 22 bases in the middle.

The V and J genes are TRBV20-1 and TRBJ1-2; D unresolved. The clonotype comes from a woman under 40 with COVID-19, enrolled during active disease. Source material: peripheral blood. This chain's CDR3 is CSASVKERRALNYGYTF. The CDR3 DNA is TGCAGTGCTAGTGTGAAGGAAAGGAGGGCTTTAAACTATGGCTACACCTTC.